The 6 T cell receptor beta chains listed next were all sequenced from one sample in a study of blood T cell repertoires in COVID-19 (dated by TCRdb to about 2020). The library was built by means of the immunoSEQ multiplex PCR assay. TCRdb retrieved this table from immuneACCESS and kept in-frame rearrangements only. Not all clones are present; in checked studies, unresolved V genes account for under half, and no reason is known for the remainder. In this sample the table shows about 200,000 clones, about 76% of which occur a single time. The top ten hold less than 7% of the sample. Source material: peripheral blood. The receptors here all came from a woman aged 35 to 49 with COVID-19, enrolled during active disease.

This clone was seen once. J is TRBJ1-1 and V is TRBV6-6; the D gene is possibly TRBD1 (5 bases). The germline gives CDR1 MNHNY, CDR2 SVGAGI (reference sequence). Trimming pared 5 bases from V and 9 bases from J, leaving 19 bases between. CDR3 size: 14 residues. The CDR3 DNA follows: TGTGCCAGCAGTCGGGCAAGGGGCCATGAGCAAGCTTTCTTT. It specifies CASSRARGHEQAFF.

V is TRBV10-3 and J is TRBJ2-5; 9 bases align to TRBD1. This CDR3 region has 13 residues. Germline V CDR1 and CDR2: ENHRY, SYGVKD. The CDR3 nucleotides are TGTACCACCTTGGACAGGGGAGCAGAGACCCAGTACTTC. It encodes CTTLDRGAETQYF.

V and J are TRBV5-1 and TRBJ2-3, with D possibly TRBD1 on 5 matching bases. Trimming stripped 0 bases from V and 2 bases from J, with 7 bases between. This CDR3 contains 14 residues. Per the germline V gene, CDR1 is SGHRS and CDR2 is YFSETQ. The CDR3, as DNA: TGCGCCAGCAGCTTGGAACAGGCCACAGATACGCAGTATTTT. This sequence encodes CASSLEQATDTQYF.

The V call is TRBV5-1, the J call TRBJ2-3; 9 bases fit TRBD2. Germline V gene lookup returns CDR1 SGHRS and CDR2 YFSETQ. With V trimmed by 2 bases and J by 0 bases, 4 bases remained unmatched. The CDR3 contains 16 residues. The CDR3 DNA follows: TGCGCCAGCAGCTTTCAGACTAGCGGCAGCACAGATACGCAGTATTTT. Amino acids: CASSFQTSGSTDTQYF.

The V and J genes are TRBV5-8 and TRBJ2-7; 8 nucleotides agree with TRBD1. Trimming took 0 bases from V and 4 from J; bases not matched to a gene: 6. The CDR3 runs 15 residues. Germline V lookup: CDR1 SGHTS, CDR2 YDEGEE. The CDR3 DNA follows: TGTGCCAGCAGCTTGGCCCTTGGACAGGGATACGAGCAGTACTTC. Its translation: CASSLALGQGYEQYF.

V usage is TRBV7-9 and J usage is TRBJ2-5, with TRBD2 identical over 15 bases. Germline assignment: CDR1 SEHNR and CDR2 FQNEAQ (reference sequence). The CDR3 extends over 18 amino acids. The J segment lost 0 bases and the V segment lost 7 bases, leaving 9 bases of the junction unmatched. CDR3 protein: CASIGLAGGPEYQETQYF. CDR3 coding DNA: TGTGCCAGCATCGGACTAGCGGGAGGGCCTGAGTACCAAGAGACCCAGTACTTC. The whole variable domain, filled in from reference TRBV7-9 and TRBJ2-5, reads DTGVSQNPRHKITKRGQNVTFRCDPISEHNRLYWYRQTLGQGPEFLTYFQNEAQLEKSRLLSDRFSAERPKGSFSTLEIQRTEQGDSAMYLCASIGLAGGPEYQETQYFGPGTRLLVL.